This T cell receptor beta chain originates from a study of persistence of HIV-infected CD4 T cells. The stimulus was an HIV-1 Gag 15-mer peptide pool, about 1.1 ug/peptide/mL. CD40L/CD69 double-negative CD45RO-high memory CD4+ T cells were collected. The immunoSEQ assay was version 4, run in survey mode. Assay used: immunoSEQ multiplex PCR; TCRdb lists only in-frame clones, some missing. The sample lists under 40,000 clones; 65% to 90% were seen once. This clone was counted a few times. What it binds is unknown. Findings and limits, study-wide: TCR analyses could not target the rare provirus-carrying CMV-responding cells. Antigen-responding cells were enriched for degenerate expanded CDR3beta sequences.

The receptor was isolated from an adult woman with HIV who was CMV-seropositive. Sequenced here: CD4+ T cells sorted from PBMCs after approximately 20-hour stimulation, sampled from a patient who received antiretroviral therapy.

This CDR3 is CASRLTVATNTGELFF. The CDR3, as DNA: TGTGCCAGCAGATTAACTGTGGCCACGAACACCGGGGAGCTGTTTTTT. This chain links TRBV2 with TRBJ2-2; no clear D gene. In germline, CDR1 is SNHLY, CDR2 FYNNEI. The length of the CDR3 is 16 residues. V was cut by 6 bases and J by 0 bases, with 14 bases left in between. Looking up the rest from reference TRBV2 and TRBJ2-2 gives the full variable domain: EPEVTQTPSHQVTQMGQEVILRCVPISNHLYFYWYRQILGQKVEFLVSFYNNEISEKSEIFDDQFSVERPDGSNFTLKIRSTKLEDSAMYFCASRLTVATNTGELFFGEGSRLTVL.